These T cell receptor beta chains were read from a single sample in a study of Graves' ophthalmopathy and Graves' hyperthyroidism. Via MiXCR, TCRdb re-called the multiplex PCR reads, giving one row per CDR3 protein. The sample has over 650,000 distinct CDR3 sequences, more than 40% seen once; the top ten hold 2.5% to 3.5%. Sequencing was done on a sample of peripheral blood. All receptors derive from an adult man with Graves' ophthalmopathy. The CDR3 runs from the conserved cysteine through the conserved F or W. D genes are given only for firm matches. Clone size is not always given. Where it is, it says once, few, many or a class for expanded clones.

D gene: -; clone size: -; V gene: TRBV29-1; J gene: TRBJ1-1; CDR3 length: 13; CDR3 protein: CSLDPTMNTEAFF; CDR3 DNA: TGCAGCTTGGACCCTACCATGAACACTGAAGCTTTCTTT
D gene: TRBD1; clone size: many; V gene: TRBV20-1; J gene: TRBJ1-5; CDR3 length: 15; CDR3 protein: CSATASGTGNQPQHF; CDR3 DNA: TGCAGTGCTACCGCATCAGGGACAGGGAATCAGCCCCAGCATTTT
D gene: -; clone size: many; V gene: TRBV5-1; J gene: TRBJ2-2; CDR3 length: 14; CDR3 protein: CASSPSLTTGELFF; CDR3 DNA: TGCGCCAGCAGCCCCTCCTTAACAACCGGGGAGCTGTTTTTT
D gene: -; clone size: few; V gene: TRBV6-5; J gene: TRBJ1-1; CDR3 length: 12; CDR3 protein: CASAGAHAEAFF; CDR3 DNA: TGTGCCAGCGCAGGGGCGCACGCTGAAGCTTTCTTT
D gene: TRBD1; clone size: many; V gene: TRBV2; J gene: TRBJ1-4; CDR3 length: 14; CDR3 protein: CASSEDRGNEKLFF; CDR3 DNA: TGTGCCAGCAGCGAGGACAGGGGAAATGAAAAACTGTTTTTT
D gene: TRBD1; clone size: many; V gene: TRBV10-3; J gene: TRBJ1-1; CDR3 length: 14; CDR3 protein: CAISVGTGHTEAFF; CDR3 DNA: TGTGCCATCAGTGTGGGGACAGGGCACACTGAAGCTTTCTTT
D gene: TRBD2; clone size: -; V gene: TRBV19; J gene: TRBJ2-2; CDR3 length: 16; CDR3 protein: CASSARGGLYTGELFF; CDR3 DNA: TGTGCCAGTAGCGCCCGCGGGGGGCTGTACACCGGGGAGCTGTTTTTT
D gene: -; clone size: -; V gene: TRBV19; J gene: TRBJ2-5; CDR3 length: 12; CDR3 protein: CASSNAGETQYF; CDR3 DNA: TGTGCCAGTAGTAATGCGGGGGAGACCCAGTACTTC
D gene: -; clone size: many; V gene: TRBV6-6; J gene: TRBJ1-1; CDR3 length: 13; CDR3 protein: CASRAEGNTEAFF; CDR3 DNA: TGTGCCAGCAGGGCTGAGGGTAACACTGAAGCTTTCTTT
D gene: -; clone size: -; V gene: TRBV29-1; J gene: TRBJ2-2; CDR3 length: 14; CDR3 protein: CSLEVPLNTGELFF; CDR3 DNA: TGCAGCTTGGAAGTACCTCTCAACACCGGGGAGCTGTTTTTT
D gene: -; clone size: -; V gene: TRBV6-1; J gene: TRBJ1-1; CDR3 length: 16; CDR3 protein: CASSDVWGYPNTEAFF; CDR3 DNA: TGTGCCAGCAGTGATGTCTGGGGCTATCCGAACACTGAAGCTTTCTTT
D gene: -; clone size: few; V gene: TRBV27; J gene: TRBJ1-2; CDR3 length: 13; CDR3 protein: CASSVSRGVGYTF; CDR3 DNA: TGTGCCAGCAGTGTTAGTCGGGGGGTCGGCTACACCTTC
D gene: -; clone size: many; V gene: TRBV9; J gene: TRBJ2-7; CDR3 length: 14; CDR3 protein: CASSPHGSPYEQYF; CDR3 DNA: TGTGCCAGCAGCCCACATGGGTCCCCCTACGAGCAGTACTTC
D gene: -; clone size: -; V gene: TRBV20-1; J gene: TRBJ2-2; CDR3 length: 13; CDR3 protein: CSAVDPYTGELFF; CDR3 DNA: TGCAGTGCTGTCGATCCTTATACCGGGGAGCTGTTTTTT
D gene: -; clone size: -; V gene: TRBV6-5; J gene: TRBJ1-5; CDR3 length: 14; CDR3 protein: CAAGPNEGARAQHF; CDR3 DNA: TGTGCCGCCGGCCCTAACGAGGGTGCTAGGGCCCAGCATTTT
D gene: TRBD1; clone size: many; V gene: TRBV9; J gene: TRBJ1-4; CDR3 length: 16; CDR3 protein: CASSGGQGGTNEKLFF; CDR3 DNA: TGTGCCAGCAGCGGCGGACAGGGGGGAACTAATGAAAAACTGTTTTTT